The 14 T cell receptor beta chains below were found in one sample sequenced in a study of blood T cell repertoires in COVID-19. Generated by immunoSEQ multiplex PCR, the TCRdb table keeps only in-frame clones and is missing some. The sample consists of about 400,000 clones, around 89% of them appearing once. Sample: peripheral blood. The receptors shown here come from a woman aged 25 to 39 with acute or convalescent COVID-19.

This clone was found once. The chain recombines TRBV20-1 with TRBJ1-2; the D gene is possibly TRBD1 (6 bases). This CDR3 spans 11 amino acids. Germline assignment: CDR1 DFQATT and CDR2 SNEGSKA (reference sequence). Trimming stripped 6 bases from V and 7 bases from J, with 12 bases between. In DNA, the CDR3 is TGCAGTGCCCAGACAGGTTTTGGCTACACCTTC. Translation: CSAQTGFGYTF.

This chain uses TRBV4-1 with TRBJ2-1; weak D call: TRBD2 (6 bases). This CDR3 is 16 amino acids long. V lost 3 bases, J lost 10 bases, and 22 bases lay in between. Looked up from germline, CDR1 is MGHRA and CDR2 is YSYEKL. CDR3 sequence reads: CASSHDSGLRATEQFF. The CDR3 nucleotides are TGCGCCAGCAGCCACGATTCTGGACTACGGGCTACGGAGCAGTTCTTC.

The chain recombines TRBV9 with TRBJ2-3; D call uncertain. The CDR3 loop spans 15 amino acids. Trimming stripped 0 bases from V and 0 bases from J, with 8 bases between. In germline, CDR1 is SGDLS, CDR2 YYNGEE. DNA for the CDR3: TGTGCCAGCAGCGTAGGGTCAGTAAGCACAGATACGCAGTATTTT. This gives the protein CASSVGSVSTDTQYF. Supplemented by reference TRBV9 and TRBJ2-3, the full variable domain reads DSGVTQTPKHLITATGQRVTLRCSPRSGDLSVYWYQQSLDQGLQFLIQYYNGEERAKGNILERFSAQQFPDLHSELNLSSLELGDSALYFCASSVGSVSTDTQYFGPGTRLTVL.

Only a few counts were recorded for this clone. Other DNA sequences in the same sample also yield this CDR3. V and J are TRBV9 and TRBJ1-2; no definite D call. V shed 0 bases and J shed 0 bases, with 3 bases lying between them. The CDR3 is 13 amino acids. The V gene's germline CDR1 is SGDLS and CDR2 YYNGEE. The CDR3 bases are TGTGCCAGCAGCGTAGACACTAACTATGGCTACACCTTC. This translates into CASSVDTNYGYTF.

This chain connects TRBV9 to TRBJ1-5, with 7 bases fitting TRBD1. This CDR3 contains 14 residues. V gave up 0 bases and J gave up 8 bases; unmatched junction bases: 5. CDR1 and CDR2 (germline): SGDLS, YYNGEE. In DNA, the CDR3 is TGTGCCAGCAGCGTAGGTCCAGGGGGAGAGCCCCAGCATTTT. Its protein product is CASSVGPGGEPQHF.

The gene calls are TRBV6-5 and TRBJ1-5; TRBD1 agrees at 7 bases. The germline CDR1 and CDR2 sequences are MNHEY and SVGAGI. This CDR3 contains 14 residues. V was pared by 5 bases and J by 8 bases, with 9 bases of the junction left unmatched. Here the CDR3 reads CASSPQGDGKPQHF. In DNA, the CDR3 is TGTGCCAGCAGTCCCCAGGGGGATGGCAAGCCCCAGCATTTT.

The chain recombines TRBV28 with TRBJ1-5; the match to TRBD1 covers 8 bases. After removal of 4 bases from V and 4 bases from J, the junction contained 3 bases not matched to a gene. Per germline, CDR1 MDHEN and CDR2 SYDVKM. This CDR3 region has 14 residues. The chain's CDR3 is CASSYDRGNQPQHF. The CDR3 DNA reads TGTGCCAGCAGTTACGACAGGGGAAATCAGCCCCAGCATTTT.

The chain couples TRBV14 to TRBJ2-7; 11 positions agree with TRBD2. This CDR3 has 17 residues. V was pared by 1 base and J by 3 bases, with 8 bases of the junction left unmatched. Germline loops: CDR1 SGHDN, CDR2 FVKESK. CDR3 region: CASSQGLAGGFYYEQYF. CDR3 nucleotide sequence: TGTGCCAGCAGCCAAGGCCTAGCGGGGGGTTTCTACTACGAGCAGTACTTC.

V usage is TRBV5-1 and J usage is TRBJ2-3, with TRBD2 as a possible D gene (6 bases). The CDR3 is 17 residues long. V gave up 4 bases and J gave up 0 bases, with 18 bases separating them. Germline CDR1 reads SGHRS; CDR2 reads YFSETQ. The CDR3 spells CASSSTAGYASTDTQYF. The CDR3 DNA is TGCGCCAGCAGCAGTACAGCGGGTTATGCTAGCACAGATACGCAGTATTTT. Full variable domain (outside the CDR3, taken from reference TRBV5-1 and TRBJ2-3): KAGVTQTPRYLIKTRGQQVTLSCSPISGHRSVSWYQQTPGQGLQFLFEYFSETQRNKGNFPGRFSGRQFSNSRSEMNVSTLELGDSALYLCASSSTAGYASTDTQYFGPGTRLTVL.

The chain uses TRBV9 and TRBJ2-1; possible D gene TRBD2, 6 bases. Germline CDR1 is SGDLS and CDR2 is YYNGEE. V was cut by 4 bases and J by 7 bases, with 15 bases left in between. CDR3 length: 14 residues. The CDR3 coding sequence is TGTGCCAGCAGCACGCGGACGGAGGGGAATGAGCAGTTCTTC. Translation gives CASSTRTEGNEQFF. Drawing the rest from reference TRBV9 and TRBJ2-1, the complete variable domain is DSGVTQTPKHLITATGQRVTLRCSPRSGDLSVYWYQQSLDQGLQFLIQYYNGEERAKGNILERFSAQQFPDLHSELNLSSLELGDSALYFCASSTRTEGNEQFFGPGTRLTVL.

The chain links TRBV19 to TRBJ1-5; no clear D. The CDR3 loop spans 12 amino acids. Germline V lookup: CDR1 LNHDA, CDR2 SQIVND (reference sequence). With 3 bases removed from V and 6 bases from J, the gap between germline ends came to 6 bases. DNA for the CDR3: TGTGCCAGTAGTATTGGACTTCAGCCCCAGCATTTT. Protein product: CASSIGLQPQHF.

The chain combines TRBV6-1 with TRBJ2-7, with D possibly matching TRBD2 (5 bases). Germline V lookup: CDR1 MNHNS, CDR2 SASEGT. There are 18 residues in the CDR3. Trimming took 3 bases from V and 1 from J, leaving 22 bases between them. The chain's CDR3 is CASSEGGFGLSRSYEQYF. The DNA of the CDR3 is TGTGCCAGCAGTGAGGGCGGGTTTGGACTTAGTCGGTCCTACGAGCAGTACTTC.

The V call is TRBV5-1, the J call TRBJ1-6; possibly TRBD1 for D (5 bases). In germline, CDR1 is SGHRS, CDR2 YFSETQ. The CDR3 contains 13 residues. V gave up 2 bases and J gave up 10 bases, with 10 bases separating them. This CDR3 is CASSLAGYSPLHF. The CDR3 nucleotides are TGCGCCAGCAGCTTAGCAGGGTACTCACCCCTCCACTTT.

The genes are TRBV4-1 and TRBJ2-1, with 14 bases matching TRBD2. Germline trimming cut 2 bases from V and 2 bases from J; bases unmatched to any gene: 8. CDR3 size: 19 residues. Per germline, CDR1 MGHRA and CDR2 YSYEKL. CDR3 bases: TGCGCCAGCAGCCAAAAGCGGACTAGCGGGGGGCTGCCCTACAATGAGCAGTTCTTC. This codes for CASSQKRTSGGLPYNEQFF.